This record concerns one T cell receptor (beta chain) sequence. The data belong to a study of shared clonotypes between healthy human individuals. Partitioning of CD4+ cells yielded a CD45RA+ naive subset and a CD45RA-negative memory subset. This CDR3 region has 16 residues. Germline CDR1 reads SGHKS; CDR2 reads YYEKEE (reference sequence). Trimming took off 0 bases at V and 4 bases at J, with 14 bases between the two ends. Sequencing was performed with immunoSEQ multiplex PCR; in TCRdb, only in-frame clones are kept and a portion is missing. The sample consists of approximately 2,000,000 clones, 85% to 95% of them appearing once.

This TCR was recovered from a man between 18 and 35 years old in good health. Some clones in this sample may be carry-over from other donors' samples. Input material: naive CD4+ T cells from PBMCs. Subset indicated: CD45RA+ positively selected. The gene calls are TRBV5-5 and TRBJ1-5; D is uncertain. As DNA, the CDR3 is TGTGCCAGCAGCTTGGCCCTTTATCCCCCTAATCAGCCCCAGCATTTT. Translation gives CASSLALYPPNQPQHF.